This T cell receptor beta chain was documented in a study of blood T cells in healthy people across ages. Sample-barcoded 5' priming and a J-beta primer mix drove a second PCR of 7 to 11 cycles. TCRdb analysed the 5' RACE reads with MiXCR anew, one entry per CDR3 protein. The table includes about 1.4 million distinct CDR3 sequences, approximately 59% detected once. Drawing of peripheral blood yielded 8.5 to 10 milliliters from each donor. Per the germline V gene, CDR1 is LGHDT and CDR2 is YNNKEL (reference sequence). Deletions cut 6 bases from V and 0 bases from J, with 12 bases between. This CDR3 has 15 amino acids.

This clonotype originated in a man younger than 35 in good health. The source material was blood. The V call is TRBV3-1, the J call TRBJ2-4, with a weak D call TRBD1 (6 bases). DNA for the CDR3: TGTGCCAGCAGGCGACAGGTTCTAGCCAAAAACATTCAGTACTTC. This gives the protein CASRRQVLAKNIQYF. Combining the CDR3 with reference TRBV3-1 and TRBJ2-4 gives the whole variable domain DTAVSQTPKYLVTQMGNDKSIKCEQNLGHDTMYWYKQDSKKFLKIMFSYNNKELIINETVPNRFSPKSPDKAHLNLHINSLELGDSAVYFCASRRQVLAKNIQYFGAGTRLSVL.